This T cell receptor beta chain was observed in a study of siplizumab effects on memory and regulatory T cells. Study-level points and caveats: Neither a naive nor a memory phenotype was assignable to roughly 75-97% of proliferating CD4+ or CD8+ clones.

Measured with immunoSEQ multiplex PCR; TCRdb has only the in-frame clones, and not every one. Found here are 110,000 or so clones, roughly 93% of them singletons; the top ten hold about 0.16%. Comments on this clone: Its antigen is currently unknown.

Trimming took 1 base from V and 5 from J, leaving 6 bases between them. This CDR3 is 12 amino acids long. Germline V gene data show CDR1 as SGHRS and CDR2 as YFSETQ. What was sequenced was non-Treg CD4+ T cells sorted from blood. The receptor was isolated from a human donor in good health. The chain joins TRBV5-1 to TRBJ2-5; D is undetermined. The CDR3 sequence is CASSLKGETQYF. CDR3 DNA: TGCGCCAGCAGCTTGAAGGGTGAGACCCAGTACTTC. Variable domain in full (rest from reference TRBV5-1 and TRBJ2-5): KAGVTQTPRYLIKTRGQQVTLSCSPISGHRSVSWYQQTPGQGLQFLFEYFSETQRNKGNFPGRFSGRQFSNSRSEMNVSTLELGDSALYLCASSLKGETQYFGPGTRLLVL.